This T cell receptor (beta chain) was sequenced for a study of shared clonotypes between healthy human individuals. Across the whole study: A couple of women and three men aged 18 to 49 made up the donors. General study results and limits: The sole specimen, blood, was sampled, and tissue repertoires likely differ. Roughly 5% of naive CD4 clonotypes were shared across several donors.

The repertoire was sequenced with immunoSEQ multiplex PCR; TCRdb's copy has only in-frame clones and lacks some. The sample yields hundreds of thousands of clones, approximately 92% seen once. The naive CD8 subset, CD45RO-negative cells positively selected for CCR7, excluded terminally differentiated effector memory CD45RA+ cells. Healthy HIV-negative adults without recent acute infections or vaccinations served as donors. This CDR3 region has 14 residues. Trimming pared 3 bases from V and 3 bases from J, leaving 11 bases between. The V gene's germline CDR1 is MNHEY and CDR2 SMNVEV (reference sequence). A note on this clone: What it binds is unknown.

The chain couples TRBV27 to TRBJ1-2, with a tentative D call TRBD1 (5 bases). The sequence was obtained from a young man in good health. The sequencing input was naive CD8+ T cells sorted from blood. DNA for the CDR3: TGTGCCAGCAGTTTGGACGGGACTTACTATGGCTACACCTTC. Its translation is CASSLDGTYYGYTF.